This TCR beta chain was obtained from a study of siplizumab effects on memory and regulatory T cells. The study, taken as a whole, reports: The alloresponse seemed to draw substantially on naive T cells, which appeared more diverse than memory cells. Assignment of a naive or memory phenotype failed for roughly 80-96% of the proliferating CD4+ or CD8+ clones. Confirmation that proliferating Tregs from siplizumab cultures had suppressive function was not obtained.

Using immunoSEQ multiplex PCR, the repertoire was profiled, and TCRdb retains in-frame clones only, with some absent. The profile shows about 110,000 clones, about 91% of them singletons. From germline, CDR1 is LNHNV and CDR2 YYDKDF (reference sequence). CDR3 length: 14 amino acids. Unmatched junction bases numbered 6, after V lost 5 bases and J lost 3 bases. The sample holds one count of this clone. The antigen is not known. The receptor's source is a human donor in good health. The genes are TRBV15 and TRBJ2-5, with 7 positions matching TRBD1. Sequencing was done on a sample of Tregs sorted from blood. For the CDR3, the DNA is TGTGCCACCAGCTCACAGGGGAAAGAAGAGACCCAGTACTTC. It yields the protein CATSSQGKEETQYF.